This T cell receptor beta chain was recorded in a study of T cells after yellow fever vaccination. Overall study results and limits: A large majority of primary-vaccination clones showed up again after the booster (under 98% CD4, almost 90% CD8).

Via MiXCR, TCRdb re-called the 5' RACE reads, giving one row per CDR3 protein. The data hold hundreds of thousands of distinct CDR3 sequences, with approximately 13% observed a single time. Germline loops: CDR1 MGHDK, CDR2 SYGVNS. The CDR3 is 14 residues long. V lost 5 bases and J lost 3; bases outside the gene matches: 4. This clonotype was seen only a few times. The target antigen is unknown. The receptor comes from a man aged 25-40 years who received the YFV17D yellow fever vaccine. J is TRBJ1-5 and V is TRBV25-1; 7 bases agree with TRBD1. Material: PBMCs, obtained on the day of the yellow fever booster vaccination. CDR3 sequence (DNA): TGTGCCAGCAGTACACAGGGGAACAATCAGCCCCAGCATTTT. It is translated as CASSTQGNNQPQHF.